These 14 T cell receptor beta chains came from one sample sequenced in a study of cytomegalovirus exposure and HLA in healthy donors. This PCR relied on a set of 60 Vbeta primers and 13 Jbeta primers. Generated by immunoSEQ multiplex PCR, the TCRdb table keeps only in-frame clones and is missing some. This sample's clone table lists 130,000 or so clones. The source material was PBMCs. The receptor set was obtained from a middle-aged woman in good health and CMV-seropositive.

This chain connects TRBV28 to TRBJ2-7; 7 bases map to TRBD2. V trimming: 6 bases; J trimming: 2 bases; junction bases outside the gene matches: 4. The CDR3 is made up of 13 amino acids. In germline, CDR1 is MDHEN, CDR2 SYDVKM. The CDR3 DNA is TGTGCCAGCAGGACGGGACTAACCTACGAGCAGTACTTC. It specifies CASRTGLTYEQYF.

The V gene is TRBV29-1, the J gene TRBJ1-1; no clear D gene. Trimming took 1 base from V and 6 from J, leaving 6 bases between them. The germline gives CDR1 SQVTM, CDR2 ANQGSEA. The CDR3 extends over 11 amino acids. The CDR3 sequence: CSVEGPSEAFF. The CDR3 nucleotides are TGCAGCGTTGAAGGTCCTTCTGAAGCTTTCTTT.

The rearrangement uses TRBV7-9 and TRBJ1-5; TRBD1 is a possible D gene (5 bases). V shed 5 bases and J shed 6 bases, with 14 bases lying between them. The CDR3 loop spans 14 amino acids. Germline loops: CDR1 SEHNR, CDR2 FQNEAQ (reference sequence). The CDR3 nucleotides read TGTGCCAGCAGCCCCTCCAGGGAAGGTCAGCCCCAGCATTTT. Amino acids: CASSPSREGQPQHF.

The CDR3 reads CASSLASDNSPLHF. CDR3 sequence (DNA): TGTGCCAGCAGCTTAGCGAGTGATAATTCACCCCTCCACTTT. The V call is TRBV7-9, the J call TRBJ1-6; D call uncertain. The CDR3 extends over 14 amino acids. The germline V gene has CDR1 SEHNR and CDR2 FQNEAQ (reference sequence). Deletions cut 0 bases from V and 5 bases from J, with 5 bases between.

This sequence joins TRBV7-2 and TRBJ2-5, with TRBD2 as a possible D gene (5 bases). The CDR3 is made up of 15 amino acids. In germline, CDR1 is SGHTA, CDR2 FQGNSA. The V gene lost 4 bases and the J gene lost 6 bases, with 18 bases spanning the gap. This chain's CDR3 is CASSSGLSLVQTQYF. DNA for the CDR3: TGTGCCAGCAGCTCCGGACTGTCATTGGTACAGACCCAGTACTTC.

Written as DNA, the CDR3 is TGTGCCAGCAGTCAGACACCGGCCTACGGGGGAGCTTTCTTT. It yields the protein CASSQTPAYGGAFF. The chain recombines TRBV2 with TRBJ1-1, with a weak D call TRBD1 (5 bases). Germline V CDR1 and CDR2: SNHLY, FYNNEI. V lost 5 bases and J 10 bases, leaving 20 bases between the germline ends. The CDR3 extends over 14 amino acids. The whole variable domain, remainder taken from reference TRBV2 and TRBJ1-1, is EPEVTQTPSHQVTQMGQEVILRCVPISNHLYFYWYRQILGQKVEFLVSFYNNEISEKSEIFDDQFSVERPDGSNFTLKIRSTKLEDSAMYFCASSQTPAYGGAFFGQGTRLTVV.

CDR3 region: CASSQIGVREFNTGELFF. The CDR3 bases are TGTGCCAGCAGCCAGATAGGGGTGCGGGAGTTCAACACCGGGGAGCTGTTTTTT. The rearrangement uses TRBV14 and TRBJ2-2; 7 bases are shared with TRBD2. CDR3 length: 18 amino acids. The V gene's germline CDR1 is SGHDN and CDR2 FVKESK. V was pared by 3 bases and J by 2 bases, with 12 bases of the junction left unmatched.

The gene calls are TRBV30 and TRBJ2-1; 7 positions agree with TRBD2. Germline values: CDR1 GTSNPN, CDR2 SVGIG (reference sequence). This CDR3 spans 11 amino acids. V dropped 4 bases and J dropped 9; count of bases not matched to a gene: 3. The CDR3 DNA reads as TGTGCCTGGATGGGGGAGGGTGAGCAGTTCTTC. This encodes CAWMGEGEQFF. Variable domain in full (rest from reference TRBV30 and TRBJ2-1): SQTIHQWPATLVQPVGSPLSLECTVEGTSNPNLYWYRQAAGRGLQLLFYSVGIGQISSEVPQNLSASRPQDRQFILSSKKLLLSDSGFYLCAWMGEGEQFFGPGTRLTVL.

The chain joins TRBV28 to TRBJ1-2; 7 bases match TRBD1. The trim removed 4 bases at V and 2 bases at J, leaving 10 bases unmatched. This CDR3 contains 16 residues. Germline loops: CDR1 MDHEN, CDR2 SYDVKM. The CDR3 protein is CASSSSRQGPNYGYTF. In DNA form, the CDR3 reads TGTGCCAGCAGTTCCTCACGACAGGGCCCCAACTATGGCTACACCTTC.

The rearrangement links TRBV18 to TRBJ1-4, with 8 bases fitting TRBD1. The CDR3 extends over 13 amino acids. J was trimmed by 11 bases and V by 8 bases; bases with no gene match: 10. The germline CDR1 and CDR2 sequences are KGHSH and LQKENI. CDR3 nucleotides: TGTGCCAGCAATAACGGACAGGGTGAGAAACTGTTTTTT. Amino acids: CASNNGQGEKLFF.

The chain joins TRBV7-2 to TRBJ2-3; 7 bases align to TRBD2. The CDR3 contains 17 residues. Germline V gene lookup returns CDR1 SGHTA and CDR2 FQGNSA. The junction had 10 bases not matched to a gene; V was cut back by 2 bases and J by 2 bases. This CDR3 reads CASSLLTSGTPTDTQYF. The CDR3 DNA follows: TGTGCCAGCAGCTTACTCACCAGCGGGACTCCCACAGATACGCAGTATTTT.

This rearrangement joins TRBV6-1 to TRBJ2-7, with TRBD2 matching over 7 bases. The CDR3 runs to 16 residues. Germline values: CDR1 MNHNS, CDR2 SASEGT. J lost 1 base, V lost 3 bases, and 9 bases had no gene match. CDR3 in DNA: TGTGCCAGCAGTGATCACGGGGGGTGGGGTTCCTACGAGCAGTACTTC. Protein sequence: CASSDHGGWGSYEQYF.

CDR3 nucleotide sequence: TGTGCCAGCAGCTCAGGGGGCGTTTACGAGCAGTACTTC. This sequence encodes CASSSGGVYEQYF. The rearrangement uses TRBV7-9 and TRBJ2-7, with TRBD1 identical over 8 bases. The CDR3 totals 13 residues. Germline CDR1 and CDR2: SEHNR and FQNEAQ (reference sequence). V trimming: 4 bases; J trimming: 4 bases; junction bases outside the gene matches: 3. Together with reference TRBV7-9 and TRBJ2-7, the CDR3 gives the full variable domain: DTGVSQNPRHKITKRGQNVTFRCDPISEHNRLYWYRQTLGQGPEFLTYFQNEAQLEKSRLLSDRFSAERPKGSFSTLEIQRTEQGDSAMYLCASSSGGVYEQYFGPGTRLTVT.

J is TRBJ1-1 and V is TRBV28; 7 bases map to TRBD1. This CDR3 is 18 amino acids long. V shed 6 bases and J 1 base; nucleotides not matched to a gene: 17. CDR1 and CDR2 from the germline V gene are MDHEN and SYDVKM. CDR3: CASSSHPGVGGRNTEAFF. The CDR3 region has the DNA TGTGCCAGCAGCTCGCACCCCGGGGTAGGGGGCAGGAACACTGAAGCTTTCTTT. Full variable domain (rest looked up from reference TRBV28 and TRBJ1-1): DVKVTQSSRYLVKRTGEKVFLECVQDMDHENMFWYRQDPGLGLRLIYFSYDVKMKEKGDIPEGYSVSREKKERFSLILESASTNQTSMYLCASSSHPGVGGRNTEAFFGQGTRLTVV.